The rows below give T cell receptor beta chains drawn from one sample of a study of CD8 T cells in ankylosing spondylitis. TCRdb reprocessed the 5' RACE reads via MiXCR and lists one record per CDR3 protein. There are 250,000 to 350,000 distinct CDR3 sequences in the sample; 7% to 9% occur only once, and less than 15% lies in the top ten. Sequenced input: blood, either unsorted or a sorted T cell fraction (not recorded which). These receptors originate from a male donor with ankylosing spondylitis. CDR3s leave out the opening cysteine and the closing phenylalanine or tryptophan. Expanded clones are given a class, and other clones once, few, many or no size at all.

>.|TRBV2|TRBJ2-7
ASSAQGRPYEQY
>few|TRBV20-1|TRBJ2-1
SARSLRALADYNEQF
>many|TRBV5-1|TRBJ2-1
ASSSPQGFDFGYEQF
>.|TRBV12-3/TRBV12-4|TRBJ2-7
ASGGLAGSYEQY
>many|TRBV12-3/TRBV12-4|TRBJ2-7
ASSLKRTYEQY
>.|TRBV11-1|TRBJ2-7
ASSQGQGYYEQY
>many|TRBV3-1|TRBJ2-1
ASSQDRVPSNEQF
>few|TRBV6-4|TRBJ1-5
ASSERTGDQPQH
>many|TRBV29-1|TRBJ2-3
SGLSAADTQY
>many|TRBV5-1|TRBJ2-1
ASSRTETRYNEQF
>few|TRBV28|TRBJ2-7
ASSHHGTNSYEQY
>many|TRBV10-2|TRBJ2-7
ASSEGGPYEQY
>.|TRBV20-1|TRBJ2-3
SAREHSGSSTDTQY
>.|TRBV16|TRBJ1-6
ASSPSTSPLH
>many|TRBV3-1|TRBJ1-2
ASSHWRDYGYT
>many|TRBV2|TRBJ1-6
ASSEQGRDSPLH